A selection of T cell receptor beta chains follows, all from one sample in a study of blood T cell repertoires in COVID-19. The method was immunoSEQ multiplex PCR; TCRdb's version includes in-frame clones alone and lacks a portion of them. There are under 200,000 clones in the sample; more than 85% occur only once, and 0.5% to 0.65% lies in the top ten. The sample taken for sequencing was peripheral blood. The receptors were sampled from a man aged 45-60 years with acute or convalescent COVID-19. Both conserved end residues are part of each CDR3. The D gene is left open where the match is weak. Clone sizes are given selectively: once, few, many, or a class where the clone is expanded.

v_call: TRBV6-5
clone_size: NA
j_call: TRBJ2-1
d_call: NA
cdr3_aa: CASSYSSFGSYNEQFF
cdr3_nt: TGTGCCAGCAGTTACTCTAGCTTCGGATCCTACAATGAGCAGTTCTTC

v_call: TRBV19
clone_size: NA
j_call: TRBJ2-5
d_call: TRBD2
cdr3_aa: CASSIGGPLAGPPQETQYF
cdr3_nt: TGTGCCAGTAGTATAGGGGGCCCACTAGCGGGACCACCACAAGAGACCCAGTACTTC

v_call: TRBV20-1
clone_size: NA
j_call: TRBJ1-2
d_call: TRBD1
cdr3_aa: CSASTGVDYGYTF
cdr3_nt: TGCAGTGCTAGTACAGGGGTGGACTATGGCTACACCTTC

v_call: TRBV18
clone_size: NA
j_call: TRBJ1-1
d_call: NA
cdr3_aa: CASSLTGLGNTEAFF
cdr3_nt: TGTGCCAGCTCATTAACAGGGTTGGGGAACACTGAAGCTTTCTTT

v_call: TRBV18
clone_size: once
j_call: TRBJ2-3
d_call: TRBD2
cdr3_aa: CASSPAPLAGSTDTQYF
cdr3_nt: TGTGCCAGCTCACCGGCCCCTTTAGCGGGGAGCACAGATACGCAGTATTTT

v_call: TRBV11-2
clone_size: once
j_call: TRBJ2-1
d_call: TRBD1
cdr3_aa: CASSGQGWDEQFF
cdr3_nt: TGTGCCAGCAGCGGACAGGGCTGGGATGAGCAGTTCTTC

v_call: TRBV28
clone_size: once
j_call: TRBJ1-5
d_call: NA
cdr3_aa: CASSPGLINQPQHF
cdr3_nt: TGTGCCAGCAGCCCTGGACTGATCAATCAGCCCCAGCATTTT

v_call: TRBV19
clone_size: NA
j_call: TRBJ2-1
d_call: TRBD1
cdr3_aa: CASSMQGASYNEQFF
cdr3_nt: TGTGCCAGTAGTATGCAGGGGGCGTCCTACAATGAGCAGTTCTTC

v_call: TRBV7-2
clone_size: NA
j_call: TRBJ1-1
d_call: NA
cdr3_aa: CASSLGQGIGEAFF
cdr3_nt: TGTGCCAGCAGCTTAGGGCAGGGAATTGGTGAAGCTTTCTTT

v_call: TRBV10-3
clone_size: NA
j_call: TRBJ2-3
d_call: TRBD1
cdr3_aa: CAISTGFSTDTQYF
cdr3_nt: TGTGCCATCTCGACAGGGTTTTCCACAGATACGCAGTATTTT

v_call: TRBV6-6
clone_size: NA
j_call: TRBJ1-1
d_call: NA
cdr3_aa: CASREGRLGNTEAFF
cdr3_nt: TGTGCCAGCCGGGAGGGGCGCCTTGGGAACACTGAAGCTTTCTTT

v_call: TRBV15
clone_size: once
j_call: TRBJ1-5
d_call: TRBD1
cdr3_aa: CATSTDRAGNQPQHF
cdr3_nt: TGTGCCACCAGTACCGACAGGGCTGGCAATCAGCCCCAGCATTTT

v_call: TRBV19
clone_size: NA
j_call: TRBJ2-2
d_call: TRBD1
cdr3_aa: CASSTHGTARTTGELFF
cdr3_nt: TGTGCCAGTAGTACCCACGGGACAGCGAGAACAACCGGGGAGCTGTTTTTT

v_call: TRBV3-1/TRBV3-2
clone_size: NA
j_call: TRBJ2-1
d_call: TRBD1
cdr3_aa: CASSRSQGEYNEQFF
cdr3_nt: TGTGCCAGCAGCCGTTCCCAGGGGGAATACAATGAGCAGTTCTTC

v_call: TRBV6-2/TRBV6-3
clone_size: NA
j_call: TRBJ2-1
d_call: TRBD2
cdr3_aa: CASSYALAGNNEQFF
cdr3_nt: TGTGCCAGCAGTTACGCGCTAGCGGGGAACAATGAGCAGTTCTTC

v_call: TRBV7-2
clone_size: NA
j_call: TRBJ2-1
d_call: NA
cdr3_aa: CASSGSGFYNEQFF
cdr3_nt: TGTGCCAGCAGCGGCAGCGGGTTCTACAATGAGCAGTTCTTC

v_call: TRBV7-6
clone_size: NA
j_call: TRBJ2-7
d_call: NA
cdr3_aa: CASSLVYSGEGIEQYF
cdr3_nt: TGTGCCAGCAGCTTAGTCTATTCAGGGGAGGGGATCGAGCAGTACTTC

v_call: TRBV27
clone_size: NA
j_call: TRBJ2-1
d_call: NA
cdr3_aa: CASSLWGLSAYNEQFF
cdr3_nt: TGTGCCAGCAGTTTATGGGGACTCTCGGCCTACAATGAGCAGTTCTTC

v_call: TRBV14
clone_size: NA
j_call: TRBJ2-3
d_call: NA
cdr3_aa: CASSQRGLTDTQYF
cdr3_nt: TGTGCCAGCAGCCAACGCGGGCTGACAGATACGCAGTATTTT

v_call: TRBV12-5
clone_size: NA
j_call: TRBJ2-3
d_call: NA
cdr3_aa: CASGLQGPQYF
cdr3_nt: TGTGCTAGTGGTCTCCAGGGTCCGCAGTATTTT

v_call: TRBV5-4
clone_size: NA
j_call: TRBJ1-4
d_call: NA
cdr3_aa: CASSRGGGSNEKLFF
cdr3_nt: TGTGCCAGCAGCCGGGGGGGAGGGTCCAATGAAAAACTGTTTTTT

v_call: TRBV6-2/TRBV6-3
clone_size: NA
j_call: TRBJ2-1
d_call: TRBD1
cdr3_aa: CASSYSLGTGSVTYNEQFF
cdr3_nt: TGTGCCAGCAGTTACTCGCTCGGGACAGGGTCGGTAACATACAATGAGCAGTTCTTC

v_call: TRBV19
clone_size: NA
j_call: TRBJ1-5
d_call: NA
cdr3_aa: CASLGTGGQPQHF
cdr3_nt: TGTGCCAGTCTTGGGACTGGGGGGCAGCCCCAGCATTTT

v_call: TRBV18
clone_size: NA
j_call: TRBJ1-2
d_call: TRBD1
cdr3_aa: CASSPRMQGVNYGYTF
cdr3_nt: TGTGCCAGCTCACCACGAATGCAGGGGGTTAACTATGGCTACACCTTC

v_call: TRBV30
clone_size: NA
j_call: TRBJ1-1
d_call: NA
cdr3_aa: CAWTSEGLGKAFF
cdr3_nt: TGTGCCTGGACATCCGAGGGCCTGGGGAAAGCTTTCTTT

v_call: TRBV7-8
clone_size: NA
j_call: TRBJ2-7
d_call: TRBD2
cdr3_aa: CASSLREPYEQYF
cdr3_nt: TGTGCCAGCAGCTTGCGGGAGCCCTACGAGCAGTACTTC

v_call: TRBV9
clone_size: few
j_call: TRBJ1-1
d_call: TRBD1
cdr3_aa: CASSVGTGQGVSGNTEAFF
cdr3_nt: TGTGCCAGCAGCGTAGGTACGGGACAGGGAGTCTCGGGGAACACTGAAGCTTTCTTT

v_call: TRBV7-2
clone_size: NA
j_call: TRBJ1-1
d_call: NA
cdr3_aa: CASSLGGRTEAFF
cdr3_nt: TGTGCCAGCAGCTTGGGGGGGCGGACTGAAGCTTTCTTT

v_call: TRBV2
clone_size: NA
j_call: TRBJ1-1
d_call: NA
cdr3_aa: CASNSVMNTEAFF
cdr3_nt: TGTGCCAGCAACTCGGTCATGAACACTGAAGCTTTCTTT

v_call: TRBV11-2
clone_size: NA
j_call: TRBJ1-5
d_call: TRBD1
cdr3_aa: CASSRSDRGLGPQHF
cdr3_nt: TGTGCCAGCAGCCGCTCCGACAGGGGGCTTGGACCCCAGCATTTT

v_call: TRBV3-1/TRBV3-2
clone_size: NA
j_call: TRBJ2-2
d_call: NA
cdr3_aa: CASSLRDRHTGELFF
cdr3_nt: TGTGCCAGCAGCCTGCGGGATCGCCACACCGGGGAGCTGTTTTTT

v_call: TRBV20-1
clone_size: NA
j_call: TRBJ1-4
d_call: NA
cdr3_aa: CSVRVNEKLFF
cdr3_nt: TGCAGTGTCAGGGTCAATGAAAAACTGTTTTTT

v_call: TRBV27
clone_size: once
j_call: TRBJ2-1
d_call: TRBD2
cdr3_aa: CASSFGLAGINEQFF
cdr3_nt: TGTGCCAGCAGCTTCGGGCTAGCGGGGATCAATGAGCAGTTCTTC

v_call: TRBV19
clone_size: NA
j_call: TRBJ2-1
d_call: NA
cdr3_aa: CASRTDYNEQFF
cdr3_nt: TGTGCCAGTAGGACAGACTACAATGAGCAGTTCTTC

v_call: TRBV10-3
clone_size: NA
j_call: TRBJ2-1
d_call: TRBD1
cdr3_aa: CAISENQGDGEQFF
cdr3_nt: TGTGCCATCAGTGAGAATCAGGGGGACGGTGAGCAGTTCTTC

v_call: TRBV10-3
clone_size: NA
j_call: TRBJ1-5
d_call: NA
cdr3_aa: CAISAGQINQPQHF
cdr3_nt: TGTGCCATCAGTGCCGGACAGATAAATCAGCCCCAGCATTTT

v_call: TRBV27
clone_size: NA
j_call: TRBJ1-2
d_call: NA
cdr3_aa: CASSLSGVGYYGYTF
cdr3_nt: TGTGCCAGCAGTTTATCCGGGGTCGGTTACTATGGCTACACCTTC

v_call: TRBV5-4
clone_size: NA
j_call: TRBJ2-3
d_call: TRBD2
cdr3_aa: CASSLASGVRGDTQYF
cdr3_nt: TGTGCCAGCAGCTTGGCTAGCGGGGTTCGGGGAGATACGCAGTATTTT

v_call: TRBV7-2
clone_size: NA
j_call: TRBJ1-2
d_call: NA
cdr3_aa: CASSLDAGSNYGYTF
cdr3_nt: TGTGCCAGCAGCTTAGACGCAGGTTCTAACTATGGCTACACCTTC

v_call: TRBV7-2
clone_size: NA
j_call: TRBJ2-3
d_call: NA
cdr3_aa: CASSLVLTDTQYF
cdr3_nt: TGTGCCAGCAGCTTAGTCCTCACAGATACGCAGTATTTT

v_call: TRBV19
clone_size: once
j_call: TRBJ1-1
d_call: TRBD1
cdr3_aa: CASSISSRQGGTEAFF
cdr3_nt: TGTGCCAGTAGTATTTCTTCGCGGCAGGGGGGCACTGAAGCTTTCTTT

v_call: TRBV11-2
clone_size: NA
j_call: TRBJ2-1
d_call: TRBD2
cdr3_aa: CASSFLSGTSGRSEQFF
cdr3_nt: TGTGCCAGCAGCTTTCTATCCGGGACTAGCGGGAGAAGTGAGCAGTTCTTC

v_call: TRBV27
clone_size: NA
j_call: TRBJ1-2
d_call: TRBD1
cdr3_aa: CASSPPTGNYGYTF
cdr3_nt: TGTGCCAGCAGTCCTCCGACAGGGAACTATGGCTACACCTTC

v_call: TRBV6-2/TRBV6-3
clone_size: NA
j_call: TRBJ1-1
d_call: NA
cdr3_aa: CASSYFQGYEAFF
cdr3_nt: TGTGCCAGCAGTTACTTCCAGGGTTATGAAGCTTTCTTT

v_call: TRBV19
clone_size: NA
j_call: TRBJ1-2
d_call: NA
cdr3_aa: CASSISPGQYYGYTF
cdr3_nt: TGTGCCAGTAGTATCTCTCCCGGACAGTACTATGGCTACACCTTC

v_call: TRBV27
clone_size: NA
j_call: TRBJ2-7
d_call: TRBD2
cdr3_aa: CASSSIGGGTSGDEQYF
cdr3_nt: TGTGCCAGCAGTTCTATAGGGGGCGGGACTAGCGGGGACGAGCAGTACTTC

v_call: TRBV2
clone_size: NA
j_call: TRBJ1-5
d_call: NA
cdr3_aa: CASTREGEQPQHF
cdr3_nt: TGTGCCAGCACAAGGGAAGGGGAACAGCCCCAGCATTTT

v_call: TRBV5-5
clone_size: NA
j_call: TRBJ2-5
d_call: TRBD2
cdr3_aa: CASSLREGTQYF
cdr3_nt: TGTGCCAGCAGCTTGAGGGAGGGGACCCAGTACTTC

v_call: TRBV23-1
clone_size: NA
j_call: TRBJ2-7
d_call: NA
cdr3_aa: CASSHRPGSSYEQYF
cdr3_nt: TGCGCCAGCAGTCACCGTCCCGGTTCCTCCTACGAGCAGTACTTC

v_call: TRBV7-3
clone_size: NA
j_call: TRBJ2-5
d_call: TRBD2
cdr3_aa: CASSPTGGRAQYF
cdr3_nt: TGTGCCAGCAGCCCGACGGGCGGGAGGGCCCAGTACTTC

v_call: TRBV7-3
clone_size: NA
j_call: TRBJ1-2
d_call: TRBD1
cdr3_aa: CASSLTGRQGSNYGYTF
cdr3_nt: TGTGCCAGCAGCTTAACGGGCAGACAGGGGTCAAACTATGGCTACACCTTC

v_call: TRBV3-1/TRBV3-2
clone_size: NA
j_call: TRBJ2-1
d_call: NA
cdr3_aa: CASSQTDWNEQFF
cdr3_nt: TGTGCCAGCAGCCAAACAGATTGGAATGAGCAGTTCTTC

v_call: TRBV7-2
clone_size: NA
j_call: TRBJ2-7
d_call: TRBD2
cdr3_aa: CASSSDGLAFYEQYF
cdr3_nt: TGTGCCAGCAGCTCAGACGGACTAGCTTTCTACGAGCAGTACTTC

v_call: TRBV2
clone_size: NA
j_call: TRBJ1-1
d_call: NA
cdr3_aa: CASSGQMNTEAFF
cdr3_nt: TGTGCCAGCAGTGGACAAATGAACACTGAAGCTTTCTTT

v_call: TRBV30
clone_size: once
j_call: TRBJ2-1
d_call: TRBD2
cdr3_aa: CAASSGRTDEQFF
cdr3_nt: TGTGCCGCCTCTAGCGGGAGGACCGATGAGCAGTTCTTC